The next 27 T cell receptor delta chains were all read from a single sample in a study of DNA immune sequencing with unique molecular identifiers. Genomic DNA underwent 32-plex PCR targeting all 8 TRDV and 4 TRDJ genes. A 12-nucleotide UMI was added during 2 to 4 barcoding PCR cycles before adapter PCR. TCRdb reanalyzed the multiplex PCR reads using CATT. The sample holds 600 to 750 delta-chain clones, about a sixth seen once. Sequences were obtained from gamma-delta T cells from PBMCs. Receptors were obtained from a human donor in good health.

The rearrangement joins TRDV2 to TRDJ1; D call uncertain. The germline V gene encodes CDR1 GEAIGNYY and CDR2 EKD. With 4 bases removed from V and 0 bases from J, the gap between germline ends came to 11 bases. The CDR3 is 14 amino acids. This CDR3 reads CACDRVQYTDKLIF. Here the CDR3 DNA reads TGTGCCTGTGATCGGGTCCAGTACACCGATAAACTCATCTTT.

In this sample, this clone turned up a few times. Being one base from a much bigger clone, this may be a read error. V is TRDV2 and J is TRDJ1; TRDD3 matches 10 bases. V shed 5 bases, J shed 1 base, and the junction held 15 bases outside the gene matches. Germline assignment: CDR1 GEAIGNYY and CDR2 EKD. The CDR3 has 18 amino acids. The CDR3 region has the DNA TGTGCCTGTGGTGGGCTCAGTACTGGGGGATCTCGCACCGATAAACTCATCTTT. Amino acids: CACGGLSTGGSRTDKLIF.

On this clone itself: The protein held in TCRdb is that of a much larger clone and does not match this DNA's translation at residue 16, likely because of a read error; the protein shown is translated from the DNA. This chain uses TRDV3 with TRDJ1; 10 bases are a match to TRDD3. Germline trimming cut 2 bases from V and 11 bases from J; bases unmatched to any gene: 29. Germline V gene data show CDR1 as TVYSNPD and CDR2 as GDNSRS (reference sequence). The CDR3 sequence is 19 residues long. The CDR3 sequence is CAFSGPMLSGGYALGNLIF. The CDR3 nucleotides are TGTGCCTTTTCGGGACCAATGCTCTCTGGGGGATATGCCCTGGGTAACCTCATCTTT.

This clone ranks as medium-sized. The likely explanation is a read error, given a far larger clone one base away. The rearrangement uses TRDV2 and TRDJ1; D remains unclear. There are 14 residues in the CDR3. Trimming pared 1 base from V and 13 bases from J, leaving 21 bases between. The germline CDR1 and CDR2 sequences are GEAIGNYY and EKD. The CDR3 nucleotides read TGTGCCTGTGACACTGTAGAGGTCAGGCGGGAACACATCTTT. It codes for CACDTVEVRREHIF.

This clone came up a few times. A far larger clone differs by one base, so this is likely a read error. The chain recombines TRDV2 with TRDJ1, with TRDD3 matching 8 bases. CDR1 GEAIGNYY and CDR2 EKD come from the germline V gene. This CDR3 has 20 residues. J was trimmed by 0 bases and V by 8 bases; bases with no gene match: 25. The CDR3 loop is CASPPSITGGTTLNTDKLIF. The CDR3, as DNA: TGTGCCTCCCCACCTTCAATTACTGGGGGGACTACCCTTAACACCGATAAACTCATCTTT.

The rearrangement joins TRDV2 to TRDJ3; 12 positions agree with TRDD3. CDR3 length equals 22 residues. The germline gives CDR1 GEAIGNYY, CDR2 EKD. The junction had 12 bases not matched to a gene; V was cut back by 1 base and J by 0 bases. CDR3 residues: CACDTILTGGYQSSWDTRQMFF. CDR3 DNA sequence: TGTGCCTGTGACACAATACTTACTGGGGGATACCAAAGCTCCTGGGACACCCGACAGATGTTTTTC.

The V call is TRDV2, the J call TRDJ1, with 11 bases lining up with TRDD3. In the absence of a J gene in TCRdb, the DNA was matched to germline to assign it here. The CDR3 totals 22 residues. Germline-derived CDR1 and CDR2 are GEAIGNYY and EKD. V shed 1 base, J shed 2 bases, and the junction held 23 bases outside the gene matches. The CDR3 bases are TGTGCCTGTGACACAATCGGTACTGGGGGATATGGTATGCGAACCCCGACCGATAAACTCATCTTT. Its translation: CACDTIGTGGYGMRTPTDKLIF.

About this clone itself: This DNA translates differently at residue 14 from the TCRdb protein, which is that of a much larger clone; a read error is likely, and the protein shown is the DNA's own translation. The chain recombines TRDV2 with TRDJ1; 7 bases line up with TRDD3. This CDR3 is 16 amino acids long. Germline CDR1 GEAIGNYY, CDR2 EKD. CDR3 loop: CACDGLGGSYTDKHIF. CDR3 in DNA: TGTGCCTGTGACGGCCTGGGGGGCTCATACACCGATAAACACATCTTT.

Turning to this clone: A far larger clone is one base from this, pointing to a likely read error. The chain links TRDV3 to TRDJ1, with 10 bases identical to TRDD3. The CDR3 spans 16 residues. The germline V gene encodes CDR1 TVYSNPD and CDR2 GDNSRS (reference sequence). V trimming: 1 base; J trimming: 3 bases; junction bases outside the gene matches: 11. This CDR3 is CAFIAGGYEVSDKLIF. The CDR3 bases are TGTGCCTTTATTGCCGGGGGATACGAGGTATCCGATAAACTCATCTTT.

With regard to this clone: This is likely an artifact of a read error, given a far larger clone one base away. Other DNA variants within this sample encode the same CDR3. This rearrangement joins TRDV1 to TRDJ1, with 8 nucleotides matching TRDD3. The J gene, left out of TCRdb, was set here by checking the DNA against germline. This CDR3 comprises 24 residues. The V and J ends lost 0 bases and 0 bases, in that order; junction bases with no gene match: 27. Per germline, CDR1 TSWWSYY and CDR2 QGS. Here the CDR3 reads CALGELSRGHPLGDRGRYTDKLIF. CDR3 DNA sequence: TGTGCTCTTGGGGAACTGTCTAGAGGTCACCCGTTGGGGGATCGAGGAAGGTACACCGATAAACTCATCTTT.

This clone was recorded a few times. TCRdb shows a much larger clone's protein in place of this DNA's translation, and the two differ at residue 11, likely through a read error; the protein shown is translated from the DNA. The rearrangement links TRDV3 to TRDJ1; D is unresolved. CDR1 is TVYSNPD, CDR2 GDNSRS, per germline (reference sequence). The CDR3 sequence is 16 residues long. V lost 2 bases to trimming and J lost 4 bases, with 23 bases between them. The CDR3: CAFFGLGGGLGDKLIF. The CDR3 bases are TGTGCCTTTTTCGGCTTAGGCGGTGGGCTTGGCGATAAACTCATCTTT.

By sample share, this clone is medium-sized. This chain joins TRDV2 and TRDJ3, with 10 nucleotides matching TRDD3. The CDR3 is 19 amino acids. The germline V gene encodes CDR1 GEAIGNYY and CDR2 EKD. V was pared by 2 bases and J by 0 bases, with 6 bases of the junction left unmatched. CDR3: CACDITGGSRSWDTRQMFF. CDR3 bases: TGTGCCTGTGACATTACTGGGGGATCGCGCTCCTGGGACACCCGACAGATGTTTTTC.

There are a few counts of this clone. TCRdb's protein for this DNA is that of a much larger clone and differs from the translation at residue 17, likely a read error; the protein shown is the DNA translation. The J gene is TRDJ1, the V gene TRDV3, with TRDD3 matching 10 bases. Germline CDR1 and CDR2: TVYSNPD and GDNSRS (reference sequence). There are 19 residues in the CDR3. CDR3 residues: CAFSGPMLSGGYALGKFIF. The DNA of the CDR3 is TGTGCCTTTTCGGGACCAATGCTCTCTGGGGGATATGCCCTGGGTAAATTCATCTTT.

As to this clone: The mismatch at residue 8 between this DNA's translation and the TCRdb protein of a much larger clone likely reflects a read error; the protein shown is translated from the DNA. This chain uses TRDV3 with TRDJ1, with 10 bases identical to TRDD3. The CDR3 runs 19 residues. After removal of 2 bases from V and 7 bases from J, the junction contained 25 bases not matched to a gene. Germline CDR1 TVYSNPD, CDR2 GDNSRS (reference sequence). The CDR3 region has the DNA TGTGCCTTTTCGGGACCAATGTTCTCTGGGGGATATGCCCTGGGTAAACTCATCTTT. This codes for CAFSGPMFSGGYALGKLIF.

Points on this clone: This DNA's translation differs at residue 14 from TCRdb's protein, which comes from a much larger clone; a read error is likely, and the protein shown is translated from the DNA. This chain connects TRDV3 to TRDJ1; 10 bases fit TRDD3. The CDR3 runs to 16 residues. Germline-derived CDR1 and CDR2 are TVYSNPD and GDNSRS (reference sequence). The CDR3: CAFIAGGYEVPDKIIF. The CDR3 DNA is TGTGCCTTTATTGCCGGGGGATACGAGGTACCCGATAAAATCATCTTT.

Concerning this clone: The protein recorded in TCRdb matches a much larger clone and deviates from this DNA's translation at residue 4, suggesting a read error; the protein here is obtained by translating the DNA. This chain connects TRDV2 to TRDJ1; D gene uncertain. With 5 bases removed from V and 9 bases from J, the gap between germline ends came to 21 bases. The CDR3 has 14 amino acids. Germline values: CDR1 GEAIGNYY, CDR2 EKD. This CDR3 is CACVTVEVRRELIF. In DNA, the CDR3 is TGTGCCTGTGTCACTGTAGAGGTCAGGCGGGAACTCATCTTT.

This clone is categorized as medium-sized (0.01 to 0.1%). The chain uses TRDV2 and TRDJ1; TRDD3 might be the D (6 bases). V lost 0 bases and J 2 bases, leaving 21 bases between the germline ends. This CDR3 is 18 amino acids long. CDR1 is GEAIGNYY, CDR2 EKD, per germline. CDR3 amino acids: CACDTVALGAYKTDKLIF. The CDR3 DNA follows: TGTGCCTGTGACACCGTAGCGTTGGGGGCCTACAAAACCGATAAACTCATCTTT.

This clone was seen a few times. This sequence joins TRDV3 and TRDJ3; 12 bases align to TRDD3. Germline V gene data show CDR1 as TVYSNPD and CDR2 as GDNSRS (reference sequence). The CDR3 runs to 21 residues. For the CDR3, the DNA is TGTAGTTGGGATATTTCGCGCCGGTCTGGGGGATACGTCTGGGACACCCGACAGATGTTTTTC. Protein product: CSWDISRRSGGYVWDTRQMFF.

This clone was observed a few times. A single base separates this from a much larger clone, so it may be a read error. The chain links TRDV2 to TRDJ1, with 10 bases fitting TRDD3. With V trimmed by 0 bases and J by 1 base, 10 bases remained unmatched. The CDR3 spans 18 residues. Germline V gives CDR1 GEAIGNYY, CDR2 EKD. CDR3 protein: CACDTMVGDTSCTDKLIF. The CDR3 DNA sequence: TGTGCCTGTGACACCATGGTGGGGGATACTTCGTGCACCGATAAACTCATCTTT.

This clone was picked up one time. TCRdb's entry gives the protein of a much larger clone, which mismatches this DNA's translation at residue 3, likely from a read error; the protein reported here is translated from the DNA. Other DNA variants within this sample encode the same CDR3. The chain couples TRDV1 to TRDJ1; the match to TRDD3 covers 9 bases. The J gene is absent in TCRdb and was assigned here via DNA matching to germline. The CDR3 runs to 24 residues. Germline CDR1 TSWWSYY, CDR2 QGS. CDR3 region: CAHGELSRGHPLGDRGRYTDKLIF. The CDR3, as DNA: TGTGCTCATGGGGAACTGTCTAGAGGTCACCCGCTGGGGGATCGCGGAAGGTACACCGATAAACTCATCTTT.

A note on this clone: The protein given by TCRdb reflects a much larger clone and differs at residue 21 from this DNA's translation, likely from a read error; the protein shown is the DNA's translation. CDR3: CALGHGECLLLLATGGYKFSSDKLIF. CDR3 bases: TGTGCTCTTGGGCATGGAGAGTGCCTTCTTCTGCTAGCTACTGGGGGATACAAATTCTCCTCCGATAAACTCATCTTT. The chain is built from TRDV1 and TRDJ1; the match to TRDD3 covers 12 bases. TCRdb offers no J gene call, so here the DNA was matched to germline to obtain one. The CDR3 consists of 26 residues. CDR1 and CDR2 (germline): TSWWSYY, QGS. Germline trimming cut 5 bases from V and 3 bases from J; bases unmatched to any gene: 37.

This clone is classed as medium-sized (0.01 to 0.1%). The CDR3 reads CACDLLGEYTDKLIF. In nucleotides, the CDR3 is TGTGCCTGTGACCTACTGGGGGAGTACACCGATAAACTCATCTTT. The gene calls are TRDV2 and TRDJ1, with 9 positions matching TRDD3. The CDR3 spans 15 residues. Trimming removed 3 bases from V and 0 bases from J; junction bases left unmatched: 4. Germline V gene data show CDR1 as GEAIGNYY and CDR2 as EKD.

This clone was seen a handful of times. A far bigger clonotype differs at one base, so this is likely a read error. The CDR3 loop reads CAFEGTGVLGANTDKLIF. In nucleotides, the CDR3 is TGTGCCTTTGAGGGGACGGGTGTACTGGGGGCCAACACCGATAAACTCATCTTT. The chain combines TRDV3 with TRDJ1; TRDD3 aligns across 8 bases. Unmatched junction bases numbered 17, after V lost 2 bases and J lost 0 bases. Per the germline V gene, CDR1 is TVYSNPD and CDR2 is GDNSRS (reference sequence). The CDR3 extends over 18 amino acids.

Remarks on this clone: TCRdb pairs this DNA with a much larger clone's protein that differs at residue 9, likely a read error; the protein shown was translated from the DNA. The chain has TRDV1 and TRDJ1, with TRDD3 matching 9 bases. TCRdb is silent on the J gene; assignment here came from matching the DNA to germline. V was clipped by 0 bases and J by 0 bases; unmatched bases: 26. Germline V lookup: CDR1 TSWWSYY, CDR2 QGS. This CDR3 has 24 amino acids. In DNA form, the CDR3 reads TGTGCTCTTGGGGAACTGTCTAGATGTCACCCGCTGGGGGATCGAGGAAGGTACACCGATAAACTCATCTTT. It codes for CALGELSRCHPLGDRGRYTDKLIF.

Only a few counts were recorded for this clone. Being one base from a much bigger clone, this may be a read error. The chain recombines TRAV38-2/DV8 with TRDJ1, with D perhaps TRDD2 (5 bases). The germline gives CDR1 TSESDYY, CDR2 QEAYKQQN. The CDR3 runs 20 residues. V gave up 5 bases and J gave up 0 bases, with 29 bases separating them. The CDR3 reads CAYSTSCSCFPSWYTDKLIF. The CDR3 DNA is TGTGCTTATAGTACCTCCTGTTCCTGCTTCCCTAGTTGGTACACCGATAAACTCATCTTT.

This clone is medium-sized within its sample. This rearrangement joins TRDV2 to TRDJ1; 12 nucleotides agree with TRDD3. CDR1 is GEAIGNYY, CDR2 EKD, per germline. CDR3 length: 19 amino acids. Trimming cost V 1 base and J 0 bases; bases outside gene matches: 11. CDR3 coding DNA: TGTGCCTGTGACACGATACTGGGGGATACCCGATCGTACACCGATAAACTCATCTTT. This sequence encodes CACDTILGDTRSYTDKLIF.

Points on this clone: This likely traces to a read error, being one base from a far larger clone. CDR3 region: CALGGSRGYRGYAGTKYTEKLIF. DNA for the CDR3: TGTGCTCTTGGGGGGTCGCGGGGCTATCGGGGATACGCGGGGACTAAGTACACCGAAAAACTCATCTTT. The chain joins TRDV1 to TRDJ1; 9 positions match TRDD3. Since TCRdb gives no J gene, matching the DNA to germline was used here to assign it. This CDR3 comprises 23 residues. Germline CDR1 reads TSWWSYY; CDR2 reads QGS.